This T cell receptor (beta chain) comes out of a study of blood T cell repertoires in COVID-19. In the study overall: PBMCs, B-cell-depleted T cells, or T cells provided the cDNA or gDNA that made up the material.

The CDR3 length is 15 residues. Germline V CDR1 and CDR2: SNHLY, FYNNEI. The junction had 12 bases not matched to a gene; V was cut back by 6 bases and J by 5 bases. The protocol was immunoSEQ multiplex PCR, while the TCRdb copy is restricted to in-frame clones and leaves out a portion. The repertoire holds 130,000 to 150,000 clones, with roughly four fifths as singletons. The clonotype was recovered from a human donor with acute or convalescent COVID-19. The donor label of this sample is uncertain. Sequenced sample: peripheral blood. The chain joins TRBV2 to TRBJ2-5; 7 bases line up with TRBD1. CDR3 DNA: TGTGCCAGCAGGGGAGAGTTCGACAGGGTCGAGACCCAGTACTTC. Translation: CASRGEFDRVETQYF. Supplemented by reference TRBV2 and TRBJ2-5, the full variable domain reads EPEVTQTPSHQVTQMGQEVILRCVPISNHLYFYWYRQILGQKVEFLVSFYNNEISEKSEIFDDQFSVERPDGSNFTLKIRSTKLEDSAMYFCASRGEFDRVETQYFGPGTRLLVL.